This T cell receptor beta chain was sequenced for a study of monozygotic twins with inflammatory bowel disease. Germline V lookup: CDR1 SGHRS, CDR2 YFSETQ. The CDR3 length is 18 residues. Reanalyzing the 5' RACE reads, TCRdb keeps one entry per CDR3 protein, without DNA. This sample's clone table lists about 380,000 distinct CDR3 sequences. The sequencing sample was made of blood. This sequence originates from a human donor with ulcerative colitis or Crohn's disease, or a healthy co-twin of an affected twin (not recorded which). This chain joins TRBV5-1 and TRBJ2-5; TCRdb's D gene call, TRBD2, goes unchecked for lack of DNA. The chain's CDR3 is CASSPGTSGNARQETQYF.